This entry features one TCR beta chain sequence. Its antigen is as yet unknown. Trimming took 6 bases from V and 9 from J; bases not matched to a gene: 8. Germline CDR1 KGHSH, CDR2 LQKENI. This CDR3 is built from 13 residues. The data originate from a study of beta chain features in type 1 diabetes. General study results and limits: Type 1 diabetes patients had VDJ junctions that carried fewer insertions and more deletions.

Of the isolated RNA, all was reverse transcribed, and so the sequenced material was expressed TCRB transcripts. Libraries were prepared by immunoSEQ multiplex PCR; TCRdb keeps only in-frame clonotypes and omits some of them. The sample has 860,000 or so clones, roughly 15% seen once. The sequence was obtained from a woman between 18 and 29 years old in good health. The specimen sequenced was naive CD4+ T cells from blood. The chain employs TRBV18 and TRBJ2-1; 7 bases are a match to TRBD2. The CDR3 is CASSLSGPPEQFF. In nucleotides, the CDR3 is TGTGCCAGCTCTCTTAGCGGGCCTCCTGAGCAGTTCTTC. Supplemented by reference TRBV18 and TRBJ2-1, the full variable domain reads NAGVMQNPRHLVRRRGQEARLRCSPMKGHSHVYWYRQLPEEGLKFMVYLQKENIIDESGMPKERFSAEFPKEGPSILRIQQVVRGDSAAYFCASSLSGPPEQFFGPGTRLTVL.